This entry is about one T cell receptor beta chain. As yet, its antigen is unknown. This CDR3 comprises 16 residues. The germline gives CDR1 SEHNR, CDR2 FQNEAQ (reference sequence). From its re-call of the 5' RACE reads, TCRdb lists each CDR3 protein once, without DNA. The repertoire shows about 370,000 distinct CDR3 sequences; the top ten hold about 10%. The data originate from a study of T cells expressing NK-cell markers. Overall study: Cells sorted as CD3+CD56+NKG2C+, CD3+CD56+NKG2C- and CD3+CD56-NKG2C+ T cells supplied the TCR beta repertoires. The study's findings and limits: In a few donors, dominant clonotypes made up 28.3-60.1% of CD3+CD56-NKG2C+ cells.

This clonotype was obtained from a woman in her forties or fifties in good health. The sample was blood T cells: a sorted CD56 or NKG2C T cell subset, CD4+ or CD8+ T cells, or bulk PBMC T cells (not recorded which). The chain combines TRBV7-9 with TRBJ1-6; TCRdb's D call, TRBD1, is unchecked because there is no DNA. The CDR3 loop reads CASSLKRTGGNSPLHF.